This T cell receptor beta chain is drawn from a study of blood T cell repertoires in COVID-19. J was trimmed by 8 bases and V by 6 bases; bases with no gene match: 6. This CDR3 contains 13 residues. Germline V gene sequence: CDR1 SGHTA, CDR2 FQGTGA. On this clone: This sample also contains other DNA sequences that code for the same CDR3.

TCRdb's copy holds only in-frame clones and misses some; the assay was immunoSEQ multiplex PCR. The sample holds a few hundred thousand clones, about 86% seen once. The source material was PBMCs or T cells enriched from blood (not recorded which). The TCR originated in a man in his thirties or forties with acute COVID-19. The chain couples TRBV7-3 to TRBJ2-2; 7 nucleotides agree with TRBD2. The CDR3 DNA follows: TGTGCCAGCAGTCCGACTAGCTCAGGGGAGCTGTTTTTT. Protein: CASSPTSSGELFF.